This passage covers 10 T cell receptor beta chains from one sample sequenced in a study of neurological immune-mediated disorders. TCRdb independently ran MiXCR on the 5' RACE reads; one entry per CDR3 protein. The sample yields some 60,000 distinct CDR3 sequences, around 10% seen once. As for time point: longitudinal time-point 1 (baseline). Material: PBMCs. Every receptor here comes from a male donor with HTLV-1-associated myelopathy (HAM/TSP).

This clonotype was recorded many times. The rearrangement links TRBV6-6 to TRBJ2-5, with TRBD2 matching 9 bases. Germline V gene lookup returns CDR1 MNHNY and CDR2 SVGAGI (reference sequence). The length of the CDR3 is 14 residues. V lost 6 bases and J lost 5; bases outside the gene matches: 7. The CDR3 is CASRLAGVGETQYF. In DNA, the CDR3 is TGTGCCAGCAGATTAGCGGGGGTGGGGGAGACCCAGTACTTC.

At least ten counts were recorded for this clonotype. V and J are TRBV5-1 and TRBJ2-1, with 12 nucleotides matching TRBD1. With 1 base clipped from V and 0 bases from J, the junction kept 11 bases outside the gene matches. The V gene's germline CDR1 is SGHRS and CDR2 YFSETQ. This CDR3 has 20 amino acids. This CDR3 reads CASSLPGTGGAGGSYNEQFF. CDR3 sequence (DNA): TGCGCCAGCAGCTTGCCAGGGACAGGGGGCGCAGGGGGCTCCTACAATGAGCAGTTCTTC. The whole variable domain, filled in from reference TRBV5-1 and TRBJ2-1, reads KAGVTQTPRYLIKTRGQQVTLSCSPISGHRSVSWYQQTPGQGLQFLFEYFSETQRNKGNFPGRFSGRQFSNSRSEMNVSTLELGDSALYLCASSLPGTGGAGGSYNEQFFGPGTRLTVL.

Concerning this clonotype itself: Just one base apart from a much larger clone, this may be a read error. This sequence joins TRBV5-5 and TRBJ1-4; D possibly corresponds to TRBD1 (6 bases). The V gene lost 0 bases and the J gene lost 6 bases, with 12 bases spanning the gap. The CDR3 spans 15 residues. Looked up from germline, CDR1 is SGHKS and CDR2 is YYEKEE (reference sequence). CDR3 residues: CASSLEAGVYEKLFF. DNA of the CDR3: TGTGCCAGCAGCTTGGAAGCAGGGGTATATGAAAAACTGTTTTTT.

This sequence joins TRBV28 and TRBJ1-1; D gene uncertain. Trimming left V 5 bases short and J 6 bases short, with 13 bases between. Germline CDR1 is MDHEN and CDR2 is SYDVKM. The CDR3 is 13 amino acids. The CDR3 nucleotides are TGTGCCAGCAGTCCGACCAATGGCGCTGAAGCTTTCTTT. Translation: CASSPTNGAEAFF. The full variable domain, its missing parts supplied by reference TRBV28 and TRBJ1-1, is DVKVTQSSRYLVKRTGEKVFLECVQDMDHENMFWYRQDPGLGLRLIYFSYDVKMKEKGDIPEGYSVSREKKERFSLILESASTNQTSMYLCASSPTNGAEAFFGQGTRLTVV.

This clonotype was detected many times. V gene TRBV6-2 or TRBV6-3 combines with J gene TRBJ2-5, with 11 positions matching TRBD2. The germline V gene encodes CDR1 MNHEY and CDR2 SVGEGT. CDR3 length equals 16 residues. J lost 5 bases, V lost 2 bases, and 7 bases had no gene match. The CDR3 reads CASSYTSGGPTETQYF. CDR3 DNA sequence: TGTGCCAGCAGTTACACTAGCGGGGGACCCACGGAGACCCAGTACTTC.

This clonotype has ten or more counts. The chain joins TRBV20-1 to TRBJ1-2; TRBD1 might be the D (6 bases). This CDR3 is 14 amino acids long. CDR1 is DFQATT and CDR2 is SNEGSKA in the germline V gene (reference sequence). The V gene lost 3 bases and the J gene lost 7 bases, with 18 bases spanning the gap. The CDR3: CSASIQGSGTGYTF. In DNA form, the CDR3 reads TGCAGTGCTAGCATACAGGGAAGTGGGACTGGCTACACCTTC.

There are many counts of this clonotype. The CDR3 DNA is TGTGCCAGCAGCCAACTAGCGGGGGGATTTGAGCAGTTCTTC. Its translation: CASSQLAGGFEQFF. The chain recombines TRBV14 with TRBJ2-1, with 11 bases that match TRBD2. Germline V gene data show CDR1 as SGHDN and CDR2 as FVKESK. The V segment lost 2 bases and the J segment 9 bases; nucleotides outside the gene matches: 3. This CDR3 is built from 14 residues.

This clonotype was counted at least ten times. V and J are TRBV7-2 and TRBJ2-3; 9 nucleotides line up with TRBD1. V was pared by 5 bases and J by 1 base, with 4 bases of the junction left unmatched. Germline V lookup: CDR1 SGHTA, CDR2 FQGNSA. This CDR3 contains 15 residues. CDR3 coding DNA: TGTGCCAGCAGCCTCAGACAGGGGGGCACAGATACGCAGTATTTT. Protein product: CASSLRQGGTDTQYF.

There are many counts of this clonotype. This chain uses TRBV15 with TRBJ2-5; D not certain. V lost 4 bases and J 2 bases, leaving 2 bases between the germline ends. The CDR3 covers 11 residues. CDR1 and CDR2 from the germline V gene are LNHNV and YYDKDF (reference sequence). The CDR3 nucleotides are TGTGCCACCAGCATACAAGAGACCCAGTACTTC. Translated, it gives CATSIQETQYF.

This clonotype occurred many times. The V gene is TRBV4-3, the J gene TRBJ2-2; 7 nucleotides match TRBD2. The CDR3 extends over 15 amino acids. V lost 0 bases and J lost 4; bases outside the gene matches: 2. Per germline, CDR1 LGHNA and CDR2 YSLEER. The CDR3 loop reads CASSQDSGGTGELFF. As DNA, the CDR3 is TGCGCCAGCAGCCAAGATTCGGGGGGCACCGGGGAGCTGTTTTTT.